This paragraph reports one T cell receptor beta chain. Its binding antigen is unknown. Base qualities are not recorded, but no much larger clone differs from it by a single base. The same CDR3 is also encoded by other DNA sequences in this sample. The CDR3 starts with the cysteine, ends with the phenylalanine, and has 11 residues. The read is trimmed to its CDR3 DNA, 33 bases read in frame from base 1. CDR1 and CDR2, looked up from the germline V gene, are MDHEN and SYDVKM. V drops 5 bases and J drops 8 bases, leaving 9 bases in between. The sample comes from a study of shared clonotypes between healthy human individuals (dated by TCRdb to about 2020). Study-level background: The cohort included a few men and a couple of women between 18 and 49 years of age. Per donor, three plates each were used for CD4 naive and CD4 memory, two for CD8 naive, and one for CD8 memory. To estimate repertoire size and how much clonotypes are shared between individuals, the study performed deep sequencing of blood TCR repertoires from roughly five healthy adults. To increase sequencing depth and limit assay-specific biases, TCR repertoire library preparation and sequencing were carried out by different laboratories using diverse techniques. Per donor, leukapheresis produced somewhere between about 0.94 and 9 billion PBMCs.

TCR CDR3 regions were amplified from genomic DNA by multiplex PCR using the deep immunoSEQ assay. Extracted genomic DNA from each cell subset was distributed evenly across all wells of several immunoSEQ 96-well plates, and each plate was treated as a replicate. For sorted subsets, approximately 190 ng of genomic DNA, equivalent to 30,000 or so T cell genomes, went into each replicate PCR. The purified libraries were quantified using a Qubit 3.0 fluorometer, sized with a Bioanalyzer 2100, and then quantified again using the KAPA Library Quantification kit. Every immunoSEQ 96-well plate was sequenced on a dedicated single-read 150-cycle Illumina NextSeq 550 flow cell. The authors' pipeline ran thus. The immunoSEQ output contained only junctional sequences without quality scores, so filtering could not match that applied to full-length reads. Sequences were annotated with PyIR, a Python wrapper for IgBLAST v1.9, and V/J genes and CDR3 were assigned using IMGT germline references. Reads were filtered out if the reads had weak V/J assignments (E-value above 1e-6), no CDR3, stop codons, out-of-frame junctions, or ambiguous translated residues. A V3J clonotype was defined by an identical inferred V gene, J gene, and CDR3 amino acid sequence. The percentage overlap between two repertoires was calculated by dividing the number of shared unique clonotypes by the size of the smaller repertoire. Three approaches were used to assess repertoire richness: RTK rarefaction, the Chao1 estimator, and Recon v2.1 estimates of unobserved clonotypes. OLGA was used to compute generation probabilities for all TCRbeta clonotypes that the gDNA method yielded from a few donors. Sourced from immuneACCESS, this table was stored by TCRdb with only in-frame sequences that have V and J called. A share of the clones is absent; for the studies checked, an unresolved V gene accounts for under half, and the remainder has no known explanation. The DNA was the basis for D and trimming; V, J and clone size are from that table. Recorded for this sample are 1.6 million or so clones; roughly 96% of them occurred a single time. The ten largest clonotypes hold more than 0.9% of the sample.

Beyond this particular receptor, the publication reports: Higher generation probabilities were observed for clonotypes shared by all four sorted-subset donors than for non-shared clonotypes. Sharing across several donors was observed for approximately 5% of naive CD4, 3.5% of naive CD8, over 2% of memory CD4, and roughly 0.4% of memory CD8 clonotypes. Based on pairwise subsampling, the degree of clonotype sharing among donors was expected to be affected by sequencing depth. The small number of donors limited the genetic and exposure-history diversity represented. Even with the large sequencing depth, rarefaction of the sorted-subset datasets indicated that sequencing was incomplete. Sampling was restricted to blood, and TCR repertoires in tissue are likely to differ from TCR repertoires in blood. Estimated clonotype richness was generally larger for naive than for memory subsets.

Healthy HIV-negative adults with no recently reported acute infections or vaccinations were included as donors. All donors were Caucasian adults living in Nashville, Tennessee, USA. CD4+ T cells were enriched by magnetic negative selection, after which naive cells were positively selected on CD45RA and the negative fraction was taken as the memory subset. Blood was obtained by leukapheresis, after which PBMCs were separated by Ficoll-Histopaque density gradient centrifugation and cryopreserved in liquid nitrogen vapor phase. Analytical flow cytometry was used to check the purity and quantity of every magnetically sorted T cell population. From each sorted fraction, genomic DNA was isolated and quantified by UV absorbance on a Nanodrop 2000c.

The sequenced sample consisted of naive CD4+ T cells sorted from blood. The cell subset or site label of this sample denotes: CD45RA+ positively selected. The chain is made from TRBV28 and TRBJ1-2, with the D segment identity uncertain. The receptor was derived from a man in his thirties or forties in good health. The CDR3 has the sequence CASSLSWGYTF. Read as DNA, the sequence is TGTGCCAGCAGTCTCTCTTGGGGCTACACCTTC.